A single sample is the source of the 8 T cell receptor beta chains below, sequenced in a study of T cell responses to AZD1222 COVID-19 vaccine. This table comes from immunoSEQ multiplex PCR, and its TCRdb copy is limited to in-frame clones, with some not included. This table has 200,000 to 250,000 clones, around 94% appearing once. The material was peripheral blood, obtained 28 days after the second dose of the MenACWY control vaccine. These receptors originate from an adult who received the MenACWY meningococcal vaccine as a control.

This chain links TRBV7-2 with TRBJ1-1, with D unclear. The CDR3 has 12 residues. Trimming removed 10 bases at V and 1 base at J, with 10 bases between. Germline CDR1 is SGHTA and CDR2 is FQGNSA. For the CDR3, the DNA is TGTGCCACCGCCCGTGGGAACACTGAAGCTTTCTTT. Protein: CATARGNTEAFF.

The V and J genes are TRBV7-2 and TRBJ1-2, with D tentatively TRBD1 (5 bases). V dropped 4 bases and J dropped 8 bases, with 17 bases sitting between them. Germline values: CDR1 SGHTA, CDR2 FQGNSA. The CDR3 runs 14 residues. CDR3 DNA: TGTGCCAGCAGCTACGGCCCAGGGTTAGGAGGCTACACCTTC. Translating it yields CASSYGPGLGGYTF.

The chain combines TRBV9 with TRBJ2-7; D is perhaps TRBD2 (6 bases). The CDR3 extends over 16 amino acids. V gave up 4 bases and J gave up 0 bases, with 17 bases separating them. Looked up from germline, CDR1 is SGDLS and CDR2 is YYNGEE. The CDR3 DNA sequence: TGTGCCAGCAGCCCAGAGCTTGGGGGGAACTCCTACGAGCAGTACTTC. Translated: CASSPELGGNSYEQYF.

This rearrangement joins TRBV3-1 (or the pseudogene TRBV3-2) to TRBJ2-5; D unclear. V lost 0 bases and J 1 base, leaving 12 bases between the germline ends. This CDR3 is built from 16 residues. Per germline, CDR1 LGHDT and CDR2 YNNKEL (reference sequence). DNA of the CDR3: TGTGCCAGCAGCCAAGAAGTCGGCTCACTCCAAGAGACCCAGTACTTC. It is translated as CASSQEVGSLQETQYF.

The chain has TRBV7-9 and TRBJ2-7; D perhaps matches TRBD1 (5 bases). The V gene lost 4 bases and the J gene lost 4 bases, with 11 bases spanning the gap. Germline CDR1 SEHNR, CDR2 FQNEAQ (reference sequence). This CDR3 is built from 13 residues. The CDR3 nucleotides read TGTGCCAGCAGCTACCCAGCAGGGTACGAGCAGTACTTC. This sequence encodes CASSYPAGYEQYF. The variable domain in full, completed from reference TRBV7-9 and TRBJ2-7, reads DTGVSQNPRHKITKRGQNVTFRCDPISEHNRLYWYRQTLGQGPEFLTYFQNEAQLEKSRLLSDRFSAERPKGSFSTLEIQRTEQGDSAMYLCASSYPAGYEQYFGPGTRLTVT.

The chain couples TRBV3-1 (or the pseudogene TRBV3-2) to TRBJ1-5; perhaps TRBD1 as D (5 bases). CDR3 length: 17 amino acids. Germline CDR1 LGHDT, CDR2 YNNKEL (reference sequence). V was shortened by 4 bases and J by 3 bases, with 19 bases between the two germline ends. CDR3 protein: CASSLLRLGGVNQPQHF. The CDR3, as DNA: TGTGCCAGCAGCCTCCTAAGGCTGGGGGGTGTCAATCAGCCCCAGCATTTT.

The chain carries TRBV29-1 and TRBJ1-1, with a possible D match to TRBD1 (5 bases). From germline, CDR1 is SQVTM and CDR2 ANQGSEA. This CDR3 has 14 amino acids. Trimming cost V 2 bases and J 0 bases, with 10 bases left between them. The CDR3 loop reads CSVERGQMNTEAFF. In DNA, the CDR3 is TGCAGCGTTGAACGGGGCCAAATGAACACTGAAGCTTTCTTT.

The V call is TRBV19, the J call TRBJ2-7, with 13 bases identical to TRBD2. The junction had 21 bases not matched to a gene; V was cut back by 5 bases and J by 5 bases. CDR3 length: 20 amino acids. CDR1 is LNHDA, CDR2 SQIVND, per germline (reference sequence). This chain's CDR3 is CASSPRPRLAGGLVGNEQYF. Here the CDR3 DNA reads TGTGCCAGTAGTCCCCGGCCCCGACTAGCGGGAGGCCTGGTGGGCAACGAGCAGTACTTC.